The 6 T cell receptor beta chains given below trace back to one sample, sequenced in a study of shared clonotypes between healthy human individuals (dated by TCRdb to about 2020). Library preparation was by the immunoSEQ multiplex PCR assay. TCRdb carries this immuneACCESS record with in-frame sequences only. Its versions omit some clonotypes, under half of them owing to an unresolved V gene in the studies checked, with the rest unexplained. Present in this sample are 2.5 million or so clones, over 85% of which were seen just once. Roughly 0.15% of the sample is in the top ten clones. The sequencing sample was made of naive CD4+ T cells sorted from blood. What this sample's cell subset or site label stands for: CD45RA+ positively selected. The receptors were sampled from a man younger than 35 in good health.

The CDR3 region has the DNA TGTGCCAGCAGTCTCACATCCCAATCTGGAAACACCATATATTTT. It translates to CASSLTSQSGNTIYF. The chain uses TRBV28 and TRBJ1-3; D gene unclear. The CDR3 covers 15 residues. Trimming took off 5 bases at V and 1 base at J, with 12 bases between the two ends. Per germline, CDR1 MDHEN and CDR2 SYDVKM.

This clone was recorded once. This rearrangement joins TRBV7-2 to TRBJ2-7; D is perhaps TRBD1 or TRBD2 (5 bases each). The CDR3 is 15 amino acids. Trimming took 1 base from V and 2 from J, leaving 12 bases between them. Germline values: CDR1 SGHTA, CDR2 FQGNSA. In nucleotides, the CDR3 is TGTGCCAGCAGCTTAGGGGGCACGGGGCCCTACGAGCAGTACTTC. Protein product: CASSLGGTGPYEQYF.

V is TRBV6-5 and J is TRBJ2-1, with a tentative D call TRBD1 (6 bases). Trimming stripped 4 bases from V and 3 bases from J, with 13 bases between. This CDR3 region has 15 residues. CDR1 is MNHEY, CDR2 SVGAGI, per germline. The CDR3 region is CASSSWTEYYNEQFF. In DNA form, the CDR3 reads TGTGCCAGCAGTTCCTGGACAGAATACTACAATGAGCAGTTCTTC.

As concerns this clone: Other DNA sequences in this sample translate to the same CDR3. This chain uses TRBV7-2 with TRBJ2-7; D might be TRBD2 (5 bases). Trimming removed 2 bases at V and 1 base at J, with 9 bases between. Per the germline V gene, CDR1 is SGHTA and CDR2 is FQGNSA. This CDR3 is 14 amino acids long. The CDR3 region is CASSLSGKSYEQYF. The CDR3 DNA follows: TGTGCCAGCAGCTTATCCGGGAAATCCTACGAGCAGTACTTC.

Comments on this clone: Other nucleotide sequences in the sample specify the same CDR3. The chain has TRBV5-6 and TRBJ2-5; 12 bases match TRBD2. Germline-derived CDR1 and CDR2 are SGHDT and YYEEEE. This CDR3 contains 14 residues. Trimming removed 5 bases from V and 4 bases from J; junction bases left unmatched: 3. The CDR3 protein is CASSSLAGGETQYF. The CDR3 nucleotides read TGTGCCAGCAGTTCACTAGCGGGAGGAGAGACCCAGTACTTC.

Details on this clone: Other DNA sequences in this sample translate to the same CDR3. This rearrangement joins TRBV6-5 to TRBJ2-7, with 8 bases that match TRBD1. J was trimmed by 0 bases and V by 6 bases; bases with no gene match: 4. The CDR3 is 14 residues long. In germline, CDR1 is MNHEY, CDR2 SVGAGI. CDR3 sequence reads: CASRVGQGSYEQYF. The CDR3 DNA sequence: TGTGCCAGCAGAGTTGGACAGGGCTCCTACGAGCAGTACTTC.